This entry lists 29 T cell receptor beta chains sequenced from one sample in a study of Graves' ophthalmopathy and Graves' hyperthyroidism. Investigators amplified TCR beta CDR3 regions from RNA transcripts. Scientists carried out first-round RT-PCR using HTBI primers and then a second-round multiplex PCR. One entry per CDR3 protein results from TCRdb running MiXCR on the multiplex PCR reads. Here the sample spans more than 15,000 distinct CDR3 sequences, around 46% being singletons. Specimen: peripheral blood. The receptors originated from a woman aged 40-49 years with stable Graves' hyperthyroidism.

Worth noting for this clonotype: At one boundary the junction diverges from the germline segment, which might be a read error. The CDR3 loop reads CAGSSKDRNYGYTF. The CDR3 DNA sequence: TGTGCCGGCAGTTCCAAGGACAGAAATTATGGCTACACCTTC. The rearrangement uses TRBV2 and TRBJ1-2; possible D gene TRBD1, 6 bases. Germline V lookup: CDR1 SNHLY, CDR2 FYNNEI. The CDR3 extends over 14 amino acids.

By share, this clonotype counts as medium-sized. The V and J genes are TRBV15 and TRBJ2-6; D is possibly TRBD1 (6 bases). The CDR3 extends over 18 amino acids. Germline V CDR1 and CDR2: LNHNV, YYDKDF (reference sequence). Trimming cost V 3 bases and J 1 base, with 16 bases left between them. The CDR3 nucleotides read TGTGCCACCAGCAGGTCCGGGACACGGTTTTCTGGGGCCAACGTCCTGACTTTC. Translated, it gives CATSRSGTRFSGANVLTF.

The chain carries TRBV28 and TRBJ2-1; TRBD2 aligns across 8 bases. J gave up 4 bases and V 10 bases, and 12 bases lay outside the gene matches. Germline V gene sequence: CDR1 MDHEN, CDR2 SYDVKM. The CDR3 is made up of 15 amino acids. The DNA of the CDR3 is TGTGCCACCACAGAGAGCGGGAGAGGGTACAATGAGCAGTTCTTC. Translated, it gives CATTESGRGYNEQFF. Full variable domain (outside the CDR3, taken from reference TRBV28 and TRBJ2-1): DVKVTQSSRYLVKRTGEKVFLECVQDMDHENMFWYRQDPGLGLRLIYFSYDVKMKEKGDIPEGYSVSREKKERFSLILESASTNQTSMYLCATTESGRGYNEQFFGPGTRLTVL.

This chain links TRBV9 with TRBJ2-2; TRBD2 agrees at 8 bases. The V gene end was trimmed by 2 bases and the J gene end by 1 base; junction bases not matched to a gene: 1. There are 15 residues in the CDR3. Germline V gives CDR1 SGDLS, CDR2 YYNGEE. CDR3 bases: TGTGCCAGCAGCGTTGCGGGAGGGAACACCGGGGAGCTGTTTTTT. Protein product: CASSVAGGNTGELFF.

There are a few counts of this clonotype. A read error is likely, as this CDR3 ends without the conserved phenylalanine or tryptophan. The DNA is omitted, as the CDR3 cannot be located on it reliably, and the CDR3 follows TCRdb's listing. The chain combines TRBV9 with TRBJ1-6; no check of the table's D call, TRBD1, against the DNA was made. Germline loops: CDR1 SGDLS, CDR2 YYNGEE. A total of 8 residues make up the CDR3, ends included. CDR3 in amino acids: CASSVGRA.

This clonotype occurred many times. The CDR3 reads CASTPSGGLSYEQYF. The CDR3 bases are TGTGCCAGCACGCCTAGCGGGGGTCTTTCCTACGAGCAGTACTTC. The rearrangement joins TRBV2 to TRBJ2-7; TRBD2 matches at 10 bases. This CDR3 is 15 amino acids long. Germline V lookup: CDR1 SNHLY, CDR2 FYNNEI. Trimming cost V 7 bases and J 1 base; bases outside gene matches: 7.

This clonotype was detected many times. The genes are TRBV12-3 or TRBV12-4 and TRBJ2-5; D remains unclear. The CDR3 runs to 11 residues. V was pared by 3 bases and J by 5 bases, with 4 bases between. CDR3 sequence (DNA): TGTGCCAGCAGTTTGTTTGAGACCCAGTACTTC. It translates to CASSLFETQYF.

A few counts support this clonotype. The chain uses TRBV12-3 or TRBV12-4 and TRBJ2-5, with 7 bases aligning to TRBD1. Trimming took 5 bases from V and 4 from J; bases not matched to a gene: 7. The CDR3 runs to 14 residues. CDR3 DNA sequence: TGTGCCAGCAGTCGAACCCGACAGGGAGAGACCCAGTACTTC. Protein: CASSRTRQGETQYF.

This clonotype was counted at least ten times. V and J are TRBV20-1 and TRBJ1-3; weak D call: TRBD1 (5 bases). The germline V gene has CDR1 DFQATT and CDR2 SNEGSKA (reference sequence). Trimming pared 1 base from V and 2 bases from J, leaving 6 bases between. This CDR3 spans 13 amino acids. In nucleotides, the CDR3 is TGCAGTGCTAGAGGGGGGGCTGGAAACACCATATATTTT. This encodes CSARGGAGNTIYF.

This clonotype was seen many times. The rearrangement uses TRBV7-9 and TRBJ1-4, with D hard to call. The CDR3 loop spans 14 amino acids. V lost 1 base, J lost 5 bases, and 8 bases lay in between. Germline CDR1 reads SEHNR; CDR2 reads FQNEAQ (reference sequence). CDR3 DNA: TGTGCCAGCAGCTTAGTTCAGCTAAATGAAAAACTGTTTTTT. Protein product: CASSLVQLNEKLFF.

The chain has TRBV7-2 and TRBJ2-3, with 9 bases aligning to TRBD2. The V segment lost 1 base and the J segment 5 bases; nucleotides outside the gene matches: 10. This CDR3 region has 17 residues. Looked up from germline, CDR1 is SGHTA and CDR2 is FQGNSA. Here the CDR3 reads CASSLEWAGGRGDTQYF. Written as DNA, the CDR3 is TGTGCCAGCAGCTTAGAGTGGGCGGGAGGGCGGGGAGATACGCAGTATTTT.

The chain has TRBV7-2 and TRBJ2-1, with 7 nucleotides matching TRBD2. The CDR3 length is 13 residues. The V gene end was trimmed by 1 base and the J gene end by 10 bases; junction bases not matched to a gene: 4. Germline CDR1 SGHTA, CDR2 FQGNSA. The CDR3 sequence is CASSLVAGVEQFF. In DNA, the CDR3 is TGTGCCAGCAGCTTAGTGGCGGGAGTCGAGCAGTTCTTC.

This clonotype was counted a single time. At one of its ends the junction is not consistent with the germline gene, which may arise from a read error. The V call is TRBV3-1, the J call TRBJ2-3, with 12 positions matching TRBD2. The CDR3 contains 15 residues. CDR1 and CDR2 from the germline V gene are LGHDT and YNNKEL (reference sequence). The CDR3 spells CASSRTSGALDSQYF. CDR3 DNA: TGTGCCAGCAGCCGGACTAGCGGGGCGTTAGATTCGCAGTATTTT.

Sample share makes this clonotype medium-sized (0.01 to 0.1%). The genes are TRBV2 and TRBJ1-5; D remains ambiguous. CDR1 and CDR2 from the germline V gene are SNHLY and FYNNEI. V was cut by 3 bases and J by 6 bases, with 6 bases left in between. The CDR3 has 12 residues. CDR3: CASSESAQPQHF. The CDR3 DNA sequence: TGTGCCAGCAGTGAGTCGGCTCAGCCCCAGCATTTT.

This clonotype was counted between two and nine times. The rearrangement joins TRBV20-1 to TRBJ2-2; D possibly uses TRBD1 or TRBD2 (5 bases each). This CDR3 has 16 amino acids. Trimming took off 6 bases at V and 4 bases at J, with 21 bases between the two ends. Germline CDR1 reads DFQATT; CDR2 reads SNEGSKA (reference sequence). The DNA for the CDR3 is TGCAGTGCCAGAAATCACCGGGACGGGCTCACCGGGGAGCTGTTTTTT. Its protein is CSARNHRDGLTGELFF.

V gene TRBV7-8 combines with J gene TRBJ2-5; D gene ambiguous. Germline CDR1 SGHVS, CDR2 FQNEAQ. The CDR3 sequence is 17 residues long. Trimming cost V 1 base and J 5 bases, with 20 bases left between them. CDR3 sequence: CASSLVPNSRTGETQYF. The CDR3 DNA reads as TGTGCCAGCAGCTTAGTTCCGAACAGCCGCACCGGGGAGACCCAGTACTTC.

This clonotype is labeled medium-sized. This rearrangement joins TRBV7-3 to TRBJ2-1; maybe TRBD2 (6 bases). CDR3 length: 13 residues. Trimming pared 2 bases from V and 6 bases from J, leaving 8 bases between. Germline V gives CDR1 SGHTA, CDR2 FQGTGA. The CDR3: CASSLSGGNEQFF. In nucleotides, the CDR3 is TGTGCCAGCAGCTTATCCGGGGGCAATGAGCAGTTCTTC.

This clonotype was seen repeatedly, ten times or more. A much larger clone is a single base away; this may be a read error. V usage is TRBV2 and J usage is TRBJ2-1; D ambiguous. The V gene's germline CDR1 is SNHLY and CDR2 FYNNEI. The CDR3 runs to 11 residues. Trimming pared 6 bases from V and 4 bases from J, leaving 4 bases between. The chain's CDR3 is CASRGYNEQFF. The CDR3 bases are TGTGCCAGCAGGGGTTACAATGAGCAGTTCTTC.

A note on this clonotype: Here the CDR3 omits its conserved ending phenylalanine or tryptophan, so a read error is the likely source. V and J are TRBV7-9 and TRBJ1-5; D is perhaps TRBD1 (6 bases). CDR3 size: 16 residues. The germline V gene encodes CDR1 SEHNR and CDR2 FQNEAQ (reference sequence). Trimming shortened V by 1 base and J by 6 bases, and 16 bases separated the two germline ends. CDR3 region: CASSLVGQGASQPQHL. The CDR3 DNA sequence: TGTGCCAGCAGCTTAGTGGGACAAGGGGCTTCTCAGCCCCAGCATCTT.

The gene calls are TRBV7-8 and TRBJ1-4; D is unclear. The CDR3 length is 13 residues. Germline assignment: CDR1 SGHVS and CDR2 FQNEAQ. V was pared by 6 bases and J by 8 bases, with 13 bases between. The CDR3 loop reads CASSQESWEKLFF. The CDR3 DNA is TGTGCCAGCAGTCAGGAGTCATGGGAAAAACTGTTTTTT. The full variable domain, its missing parts supplied by reference TRBV7-8 and TRBJ1-4, is GAGVSQSPRYKVAKRGQDVALRCDPISGHVSLFWYQQALGQGPEFLTYFQNEAQLDKSGLPSDRFFAERPEGSVSTLKIQRTQQEDSAVYLCASSQESWEKLFFGSGTQLSVL.

The CDR3 DNA sequence: TGTGCCAGCAGCCAAGGACAGTCCTATGGCTACACCTTC. It is translated as CASSQGQSYGYTF. This chain uses TRBV3-1 with TRBJ1-2; D may be TRBD1 (5 bases). The CDR3 has 13 residues. Germline assignment: CDR1 LGHDT and CDR2 YNNKEL (reference sequence). V lost 1 base, J lost 4 bases, and 7 bases lay in between.

V is TRBV7-6 and J is TRBJ2-1; 8 bases are shared with TRBD2. Germline lookup yields CDR1 SGHVS and CDR2 FNYEAQ. V lost 1 base, J lost 8 bases, and 4 bases stayed unmatched. This CDR3 has 14 amino acids. CDR3 in DNA: TGTGCCAGCAGCTTAGGGCTAGCGGGCGATGAGCAGTTCTTC. Amino acids: CASSLGLAGDEQFF.

This clonotype was observed many times. The J gene is TRBJ2-7, the V gene TRBV20-1; a possible D gene is TRBD1 (5 bases). Germline loops: CDR1 DFQATT, CDR2 SNEGSKA (reference sequence). Trimming pared 5 bases from V and 3 bases from J, leaving 14 bases between. CDR3 length: 13 amino acids. The CDR3: CSAADNSNYEQYF. The CDR3 DNA sequence: TGCAGTGCTGCGGACAATTCAAACTACGAGCAGTACTTC.

The chain carries TRBV6-2 or TRBV6-3 and TRBJ1-1, with D hard to call. The length of the CDR3 is 14 residues. Germline V gene sequence: CDR1 MNHEY, CDR2 SVGEGT. V lost 2 bases and J lost 4, with 11 bases in between. The chain's CDR3 is CASSYRRMSTEAFF. DNA of the CDR3: TGTGCCAGCAGTTACAGGAGGATGAGCACTGAAGCTTTCTTT.

The chain has TRBV5-1 and TRBJ2-2; D is unclear. The length of the CDR3 is 12 residues. The ends were cut back, 2 bases at V and 6 bases at J, with 5 bases in the middle. CDR1 and CDR2 (germline): SGHRS, YFSETQ. This CDR3 reads CASSFVPGELFF. The DNA of the CDR3 is TGCGCCAGCAGCTTTGTACCCGGGGAGCTGTTTTTT.

About this clonotype itself: A much larger clone is a single base away; this may be a read error. This sequence joins TRBV4-3 and TRBJ2-5; possible D gene TRBD2, 5 bases. Trimming shortened V by 0 bases and J by 7 bases, and 9 bases separated the two germline ends. Germline V gene lookup returns CDR1 LGHNA and CDR2 YSLEER. The length of the CDR3 is 13 residues. The CDR3 reads CASSQEVARTQYF. The CDR3 bases are TGCGCCAGCAGCCAAGAGGTAGCGAGGACCCAGTACTTC.

This sequence joins TRBV19 and TRBJ1-5; 7 bases match TRBD1. CDR3 length: 17 amino acids. The junction had 14 bases not matched to a gene; V was cut back by 5 bases and J by 4 bases. Looked up from germline, CDR1 is LNHDA and CDR2 is SQIVND (reference sequence). This chain's CDR3 is CASSHPSRGQQNQPQHF. Here the CDR3 DNA reads TGTGCCAGTAGTCACCCCTCCAGGGGACAGCAAAATCAGCCCCAGCATTTT.

The J gene is TRBJ2-2, the V gene TRBV30; a weak D match, TRBD2 (6 bases). Looked up from germline, CDR1 is GTSNPN and CDR2 is SVGIG (reference sequence). The CDR3 loop spans 13 amino acids. The V end was cut by 5 bases, the J end by 5 bases, with 12 bases between. The chain's CDR3 is CAWGDSLTGELFF. The CDR3 coding sequence is TGTGCCTGGGGGGACTCTCTAACCGGGGAGCTGTTTTTT. Full variable domain (missing parts from reference TRBV30 and TRBJ2-2): SQTIHQWPATLVQPVGSPLSLECTVEGTSNPNLYWYRQAAGRGLQLLFYSVGIGQISSEVPQNLSASRPQDRQFILSSKKLLLSDSGFYLCAWGDSLTGELFFGEGSRLTVL.

The chain joins TRBV9 to TRBJ2-2; D possibly corresponds to TRBD1 (6 bases). Trimming took off 3 bases at V and 2 bases at J, with 20 bases between the two ends. Germline values: CDR1 SGDLS, CDR2 YYNGEE. The CDR3 length is 18 residues. In DNA form, the CDR3 reads TGTGCCAGCAGCGATAATCATAGACAGGATCTTAACACCGGGGAGCTGTTTTTT. The encoded protein is CASSDNHRQDLNTGELFF.